The 29 T cell receptor beta chains in this list originate from one sample, sequenced in a study of sequential checkpoint blockade in melanoma. Treatment meaning: randomized to nivolumab then ipilimumab (arm A) or the reverse (arm B). The repertoire was sequenced with immunoSEQ multiplex PCR; TCRdb's copy has only in-frame clones and lacks some. The table records approximately 8,400 clones, approximately 67% of them present only once. The sequenced sample was CD8+ T cells sorted from blood (inferred from file names), obtained from a patient given nivolumab and ipilimumab in sequence. Source of these receptors: a human patient with melanoma. Some clones in this sample may be carry-over from other donors' samples.

This clone was detected once. This sequence joins TRBV19 and TRBJ1-5; 8 bases line up with TRBD1. This CDR3 comprises 15 residues. V lost 7 bases to trimming and J lost 8 bases; unmatched junction nucleotides: 13. Germline V gene lookup returns CDR1 LNHDA and CDR2 SQIVND (reference sequence). The CDR3 region is CASTWGTGSVEPQHF. In DNA form, the CDR3 reads TGTGCCAGTACCTGGGGGACAGGCAGTGTGGAGCCCCAGCATTTT.

The rearrangement uses TRBV13 and TRBJ2-7; D is uncertain. This CDR3 comprises 14 residues. CDR1 is PRHDT and CDR2 is FYEKMQ in the germline V gene (reference sequence). V lost 5 bases to trimming and J lost 0 bases, with 11 bases between them. This chain's CDR3 is CASSPSPGSYEQYF. The CDR3 region has the DNA TGTGCCAGCAGCCCGTCCCCAGGCTCCTACGAGCAGTACTTC.

This clone is categorized as medium-sized. The chain couples TRBV27 to TRBJ2-7; D call uncertain. CDR1 is MNHEY and CDR2 is SMNVEV in the germline V gene (reference sequence). Trimming removed 3 bases at V and 2 bases at J, with 8 bases between. CDR3 size: 13 residues. The CDR3 here is CASSLRQTYEQYF. CDR3 sequence (DNA): TGTGCCAGCAGTTTGCGGCAGACCTACGAGCAGTACTTC.

This sequence joins TRBV7-9 and TRBJ2-6, with 8 bases lining up with TRBD1. Germline-derived CDR1 and CDR2 are SEHNR and FQNEAQ (reference sequence). The CDR3 runs to 18 residues. The J segment lost 0 bases and the V segment lost 5 bases, leaving 9 bases of the junction unmatched. The CDR3, as DNA: TGTGCCAGCAGCGGGCAGGGACAGGAGTCCTCTGGGGCCAACGTCCTGACTTTC. It encodes CASSGQGQESSGANVLTF.

The rearrangement links TRBV27 to TRBJ1-2; tentatively, D is TRBD1 (6 bases). The germline gives CDR1 MNHEY, CDR2 SMNVEV (reference sequence). This CDR3 contains 15 residues. V lost 5 bases to trimming and J lost 4 bases, with 17 bases between them. Written as DNA, the CDR3 is TGTGCCAGCAGTCCCAACAGGGAAATTGGCTATGGCTACACCTTC. It translates to CASSPNREIGYGYTF.

Concerning this clone: The identical CDR3 is also encoded by other nucleotide sequences in the sample. The chain carries TRBV29-1 and TRBJ2-7; maybe TRBD1 (5 bases). Germline V CDR1 and CDR2: SQVTM, ANQGSEA. This CDR3 is 13 amino acids long. Trimming removed 2 bases from V and 3 bases from J, with 11 bases in between. The CDR3 loop reads CSVEKGEGYEQYF. CDR3 sequence (DNA): TGCAGCGTTGAAAAAGGGGAAGGCTACGAGCAGTACTTC.

A few counts support this clone. The chain has TRBV4-2 and TRBJ2-3; TRBD1 matches at 7 bases. In germline, CDR1 is LGHNA, CDR2 YNFKEQ. The junction had 13 bases not matched to a gene; V was cut back by 7 bases and J by 6 bases. The CDR3 spans 15 residues. The CDR3 loop reads CASTLRTGPGDTQYF. In DNA, the CDR3 is TGTGCCAGCACCCTCCGGACAGGCCCAGGGGATACGCAGTATTTT.

This sequence joins TRBV6-5 and TRBJ1-3; D call uncertain. CDR1 and CDR2 from the germline V gene are MNHEY and SVGAGI. Trimming cost V 6 bases and J 5 bases, with 11 bases left between them. This CDR3 has 13 amino acids. In nucleotides, the CDR3 is TGTGCCAGCAGCACATTGATGAGAAACACCATATATTTT. It specifies CASSTLMRNTIYF.

The V call is TRBV7-4, the J call TRBJ2-7; TRBD1 might be the D (5 bases). This CDR3 spans 13 amino acids. Deletions cut 2 bases from V and 8 bases from J, with 13 bases between. CDR1 is SGHVT and CDR2 is SQSDAQ in the germline V gene. CDR3 amino acids: CASSLTQGHKQYF. The DNA of the CDR3 is TGTGCCAGCAGCTTAACTCAGGGCCACAAGCAGTACTTC.

This clone was seen many times. The chain joins TRBV7-9 to TRBJ2-7; no clear D. Germline CDR1 and CDR2: SEHNR and FQNEAQ (reference sequence). CDR3 length: 14 amino acids. Trimming took off 2 bases at V and 1 base at J, with 9 bases between the two ends. In DNA form, the CDR3 reads TGTGCCAGCAGCTTATCCCGCACTTCCTACGAGCAGTACTTC. Translating it yields CASSLSRTSYEQYF.

The V gene is TRBV9, the J gene TRBJ1-1, with D unresolved. Germline values: CDR1 SGDLS, CDR2 YYNGEE. The CDR3 contains 13 residues. The germline V and J ends were trimmed by 0 bases and 4 bases, with 7 bases remaining between them. CDR3 nucleotide sequence: TGTGCCAGCAGCGTAGCCGGGAGCACTGAAGCTTTCTTT. Its translation is CASSVAGSTEAFF.

The chain is built from TRBV28 and TRBJ1-4; TRBD1 matches 10 bases. J was trimmed by 7 bases and V by 3 bases; bases with no gene match: 2. The CDR3 loop spans 14 amino acids. CDR1 is MDHEN, CDR2 SYDVKM, per germline. The CDR3 here is CASSLGQGIEKLFF. DNA for the CDR3: TGTGCCAGCAGTTTGGGACAGGGGATTGAAAAACTGTTTTTT. Full variable domain (outside the CDR3, taken from reference TRBV28 and TRBJ1-4): DVKVTQSSRYLVKRTGEKVFLECVQDMDHENMFWYRQDPGLGLRLIYFSYDVKMKEKGDIPEGYSVSREKKERFSLILESASTNQTSMYLCASSLGQGIEKLFFGSGTQLSVL.

The chain employs TRBV7-9 and TRBJ2-7, with 7 positions matching TRBD2. Germline V lookup: CDR1 SEHNR, CDR2 FQNEAQ (reference sequence). Unmatched junction bases numbered 11, after V lost 1 base and J lost 5 bases. The CDR3 contains 16 residues. CDR3 in amino acids: CASSLDPRGIGDEQYF. In nucleotides, the CDR3 is TGTGCCAGCAGCTTAGATCCGCGGGGGATCGGGGACGAGCAGTACTTC.

The chain couples TRBV6-6 to TRBJ1-1; 9 bases match TRBD1. CDR3 size: 15 residues. Trimming at V came to 6 bases and at J to 0 bases, leaving 5 bases not matched to a gene. Germline-derived CDR1 and CDR2 are MNHNY and SVGAGI (reference sequence). The CDR3 region is CASSARDRVNTEAFF. For the CDR3, the DNA is TGTGCCAGCAGCGCCAGGGACAGGGTGAACACTGAAGCTTTCTTT.

The chain couples TRBV19 to TRBJ1-6; D gene uncertain. Trimming pared 3 bases from V and 6 bases from J, leaving 9 bases between. The CDR3 is 14 amino acids. Per the germline V gene, CDR1 is LNHDA and CDR2 is SQIVND (reference sequence). The CDR3 region has the DNA TGTGCCAGTAGTATTGCGGGTAGTAATTCACCCCTCCACTTT. Amino acids: CASSIAGSNSPLHF.

This sequence joins TRBV7-8 and TRBJ1-1; tentatively, D is TRBD1 (5 bases). The CDR3 is 16 residues long. Germline V gene sequence: CDR1 SGHVS, CDR2 FQNEAQ. The V and J ends lost 6 bases and 4 bases respectively, with 21 bases between them. The CDR3, as DNA: TGTGCCAGCAGACTCGCGTCAGCGGGGGGGGTCACTGAAGCTTTCTTT. The encoded protein is CASRLASAGGVTEAFF.

The gene calls are TRBV19 and TRBJ1-4, with TRBD1 matching over 10 bases. The CDR3 length is 16 residues. V lost 1 base, J lost 5 bases, and 4 bases stayed unmatched. CDR1 LNHDA and CDR2 SQIVND come from the germline V gene (reference sequence). The CDR3 DNA sequence: TGTGCCAGTAGTATAGGGGGACAGGGGAGGAATGAAAAACTGTTTTTT. Translated: CASSIGGQGRNEKLFF.

This clone was counted a single time. At one of its ends the junction is not consistent with the germline gene, which may arise from a read error. V usage is TRBV19 and J usage is TRBJ2-2; tentative D call: TRBD2 (6 bases). The CDR3 totals 11 residues. Germline V gene lookup returns CDR1 LNHDA and CDR2 SQIVND (reference sequence). The CDR3 here is CASSIGGELLF. The CDR3 DNA sequence: TGTGCCAGTAGTATTGGAGGGGAGCTGCTTTTT.

V and J are TRBV5-6 and TRBJ2-1, with TRBD2 matching 11 bases. Germline V CDR1 and CDR2: SGHDT, YYEEEE. The CDR3 has 12 amino acids. J gave up 10 bases and V 6 bases, and 3 bases lay outside the gene matches. The CDR3 nucleotides read TGTGCCAGCATAGCGGGGGGGCACGAGCAGTTCTTC. Protein product: CASIAGGHEQFF.

The chain employs TRBV5-6 and TRBJ1-2; 7 bases line up with TRBD1. CDR3 length equals 14 residues. Germline V gene sequence: CDR1 SGHDT, CDR2 YYEEEE. The V and J ends lost 5 bases and 6 bases, in that order; junction bases with no gene match: 10. The chain's CDR3 is CASRPREGANGYTF. CDR3 sequence (DNA): TGTGCCAGCAGACCGCGGGAGGGGGCAAATGGCTACACCTTC.

This clone has more than one count but fewer than ten. The CDR3 sequence: CASSPRTGLTYEQYF. The DNA of the CDR3 is TGTGCCAGCAGCCCCCGGACAGGCCTAACCTACGAGCAGTACTTC. The chain carries TRBV7-8 and TRBJ2-7; 7 nucleotides agree with TRBD1. V was clipped by 5 bases and J by 2 bases; unmatched bases: 9. Germline CDR1 and CDR2: SGHVS and FQNEAQ. This CDR3 comprises 15 residues.

V usage is TRBV7-9 and J usage is TRBJ2-2; D is unresolved. V dropped 8 bases and J dropped 1 base, with 8 bases sitting between them. CDR1 and CDR2 from the germline V gene are SEHNR and FQNEAQ (reference sequence). This CDR3 comprises 13 residues. The DNA of the CDR3 is TGTGCCAGCGACATCGAGAACACCGGGGAGCTGTTTTTT. It codes for CASDIENTGELFF.

This chain connects TRBV4-3 to TRBJ2-7; the match to TRBD1 covers 7 bases. Germline CDR1 LGHNA, CDR2 YSLEER. V lost 6 bases to trimming and J lost 0 bases; unmatched junction nucleotides: 14. The CDR3 is made up of 17 amino acids. The CDR3 protein is CASSRAQGTASSYEQYF. The DNA for the CDR3 is TGCGCCAGCAGTAGAGCTCAGGGGACAGCGAGCTCCTACGAGCAGTACTTC.

The sample holds one count of this clone. The chain recombines TRBV7-2 with TRBJ1-6; D uncertain. The germline V gene encodes CDR1 SGHTA and CDR2 FQGNSA. Trimming removed 4 bases at V and 8 bases at J, with 21 bases between. The CDR3 sequence is 17 residues long. The CDR3 DNA reads as TGTGCCAGCAGCTCATCAATTAACCCCGTCGGGGATTCACCCCTCCACTTT. Translating it yields CASSSSINPVGDSPLHF.

This clone was found a few times. The V and J genes are TRBV25-1 and TRBJ1-2; 9 positions match TRBD1. V was pared by 7 bases and J by 1 base, with 10 bases of the junction left unmatched. Germline CDR1 and CDR2: MGHDK and SYGVNS. This CDR3 contains 16 residues. CDR3 sequence: CASISGTGTGNYGYTF. In nucleotides, the CDR3 is TGTGCCAGCATCTCTGGGACAGGGACCGGTAACTATGGCTACACCTTC.

V usage is TRBV11-2 and J usage is TRBJ1-2, with D tentatively TRBD1 (5 bases). Germline V CDR1 and CDR2: SGHAT, FQNNGV. The V and J ends lost 5 bases and 4 bases respectively, with 17 bases between them. The CDR3 runs 15 residues. CDR3 protein: CASSLGWGSSYGYTF. As DNA, the CDR3 is TGTGCCAGCAGCCTGGGGTGGGGCAGCTCCTATGGCTACACCTTC.

The sample holds a few counts of this clone. The J gene is TRBJ1-2, the V gene TRBV4-3, with 9 bases aligning to TRBD1. The germline V gene has CDR1 LGHNA and CDR2 YSLEER. The CDR3 covers 14 residues. V lost 3 bases, J lost 3 bases, and 2 bases stayed unmatched. The CDR3 DNA reads as TGCGCCAGCAGCCAGACAGGGGGGGACTATGGCTACACCTTC. Amino acids: CASSQTGGDYGYTF.

This clone was seen a few times. The genes are TRBV7-9 and TRBJ1-2; D is undetermined. This CDR3 spans 16 amino acids. Between the trimmed V and J ends, which lost 1 base and 7 bases, there was a span of 19 bases. CDR1 SEHNR and CDR2 FQNEAQ come from the germline V gene (reference sequence). The chain's CDR3 is CASSLVAVAPRFGYTF. In DNA form, the CDR3 reads TGTGCCAGCAGCTTAGTAGCCGTAGCCCCCCGCTTTGGCTACACCTTC.

The chain links TRBV9 to TRBJ2-7, with TRBD2 as a possible D gene (5 bases). The CDR3 totals 14 residues. Germline V lookup: CDR1 SGDLS, CDR2 YYNGEE. V was shortened by 4 bases and J by 0 bases, with 11 bases between the two germline ends. The CDR3 bases are TGTGCCAGCAGCCTCAGCGGTCCCTCCTACGAGCAGTACTTC. It encodes CASSLSGPSYEQYF. The full variable domain, rest sourced from reference TRBV9 and TRBJ2-7, is DSGVTQTPKHLITATGQRVTLRCSPRSGDLSVYWYQQSLDQGLQFLIQYYNGEERAKGNILERFSAQQFPDLHSELNLSSLELGDSALYFCASSLSGPSYEQYFGPGTRLTVT.